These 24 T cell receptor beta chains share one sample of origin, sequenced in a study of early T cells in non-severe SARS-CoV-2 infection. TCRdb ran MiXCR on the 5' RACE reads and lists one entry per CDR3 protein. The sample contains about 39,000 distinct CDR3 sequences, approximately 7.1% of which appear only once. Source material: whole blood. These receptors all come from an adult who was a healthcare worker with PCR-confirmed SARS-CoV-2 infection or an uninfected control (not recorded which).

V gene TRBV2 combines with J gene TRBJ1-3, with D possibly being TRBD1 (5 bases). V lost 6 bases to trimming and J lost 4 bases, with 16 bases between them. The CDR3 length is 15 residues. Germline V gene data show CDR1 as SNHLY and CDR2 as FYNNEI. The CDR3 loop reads CASRTASFGGNTIYF. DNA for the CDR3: TGTGCCAGCAGGACAGCCTCTTTTGGAGGAAACACCATATATTTT.

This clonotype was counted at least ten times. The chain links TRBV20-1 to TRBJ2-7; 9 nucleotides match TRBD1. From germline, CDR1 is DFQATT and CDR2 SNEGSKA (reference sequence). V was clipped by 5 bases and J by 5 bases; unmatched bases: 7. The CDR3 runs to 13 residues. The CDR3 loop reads CSADRQGEDEQYF. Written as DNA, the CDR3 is TGCAGTGCTGACAGACAGGGGGAGGACGAGCAGTACTTC.

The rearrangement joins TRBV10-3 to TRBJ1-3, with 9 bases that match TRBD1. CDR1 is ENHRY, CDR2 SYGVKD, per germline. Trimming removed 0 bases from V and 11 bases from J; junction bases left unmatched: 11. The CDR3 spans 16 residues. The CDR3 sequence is CAISESTGQGLAAIYF. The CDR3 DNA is TGTGCCATCAGTGAGTCGACGGGACAGGGACTAGCGGCCATATATTTT.

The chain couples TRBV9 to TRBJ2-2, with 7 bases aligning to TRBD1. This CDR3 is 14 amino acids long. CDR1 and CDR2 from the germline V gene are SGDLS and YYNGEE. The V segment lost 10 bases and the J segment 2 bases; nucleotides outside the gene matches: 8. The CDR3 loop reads CASRGGYNTGELFF. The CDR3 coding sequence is TGTGCCTCGCGAGGGGGCTACAACACCGGGGAGCTGTTTTTT.

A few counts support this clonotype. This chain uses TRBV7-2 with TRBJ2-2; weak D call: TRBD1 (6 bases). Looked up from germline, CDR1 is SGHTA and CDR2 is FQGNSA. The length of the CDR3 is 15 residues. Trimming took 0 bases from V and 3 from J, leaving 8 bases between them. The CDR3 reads CASSLAGAYTGELFF. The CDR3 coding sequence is TGTGCCAGCAGCTTAGCGGGGGCTTACACCGGGGAGCTGTTTTTT.

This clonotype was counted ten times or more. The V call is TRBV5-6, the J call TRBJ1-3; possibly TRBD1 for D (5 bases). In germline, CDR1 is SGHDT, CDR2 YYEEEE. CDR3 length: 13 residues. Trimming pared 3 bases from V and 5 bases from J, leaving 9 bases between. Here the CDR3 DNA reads TGTGCCAGCAGCTCGGGACGGCGAAACACCATATATTTT. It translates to CASSSGRRNTIYF.

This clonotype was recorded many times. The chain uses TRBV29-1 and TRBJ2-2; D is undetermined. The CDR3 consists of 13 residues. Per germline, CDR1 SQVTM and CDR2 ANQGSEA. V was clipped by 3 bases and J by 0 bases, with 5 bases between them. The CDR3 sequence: CSVEAANTGELFF. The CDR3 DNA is TGCAGCGTTGAGGCAGCGAACACCGGGGAGCTGTTTTTT.

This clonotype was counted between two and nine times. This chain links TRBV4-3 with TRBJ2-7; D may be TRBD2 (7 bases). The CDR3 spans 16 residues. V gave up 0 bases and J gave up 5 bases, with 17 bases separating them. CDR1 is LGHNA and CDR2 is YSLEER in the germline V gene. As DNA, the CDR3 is TGCGCCAGCAGCCAAGAAACCGGGGGGCTAGGGAACGAGCAGTACTTC. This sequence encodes CASSQETGGLGNEQYF.

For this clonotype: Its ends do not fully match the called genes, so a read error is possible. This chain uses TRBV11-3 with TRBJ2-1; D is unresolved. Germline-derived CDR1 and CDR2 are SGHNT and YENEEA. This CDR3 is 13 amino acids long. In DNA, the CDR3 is TGTGCCAGCAGGTTAGGGCCCGATGATAAGCAGTTCTTC. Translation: CASRLGPDDKQFF.

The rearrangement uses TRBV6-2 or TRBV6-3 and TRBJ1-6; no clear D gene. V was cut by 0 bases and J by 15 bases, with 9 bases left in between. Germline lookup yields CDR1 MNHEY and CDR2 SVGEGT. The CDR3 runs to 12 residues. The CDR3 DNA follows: TGTGCCAGCAGTTACTCGATACAGCTCCTCCACTTT. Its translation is CASSYSIQLLHF.

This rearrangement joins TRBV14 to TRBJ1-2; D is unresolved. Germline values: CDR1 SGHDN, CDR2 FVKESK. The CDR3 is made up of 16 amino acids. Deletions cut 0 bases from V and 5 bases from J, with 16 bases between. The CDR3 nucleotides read TGTGCCAGCAGCCAAGATCGGCGGCCCACTCCTTATGGCTACACCTTC. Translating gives CASSQDRRPTPYGYTF.

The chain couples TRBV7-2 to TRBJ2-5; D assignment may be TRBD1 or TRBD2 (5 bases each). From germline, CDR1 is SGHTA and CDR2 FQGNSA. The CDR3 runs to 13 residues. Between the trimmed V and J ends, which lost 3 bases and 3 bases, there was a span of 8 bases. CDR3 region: CASSFGGKETQYF. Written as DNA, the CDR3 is TGTGCCAGCAGCTTTGGGGGAAAAGAGACCCAGTACTTC.

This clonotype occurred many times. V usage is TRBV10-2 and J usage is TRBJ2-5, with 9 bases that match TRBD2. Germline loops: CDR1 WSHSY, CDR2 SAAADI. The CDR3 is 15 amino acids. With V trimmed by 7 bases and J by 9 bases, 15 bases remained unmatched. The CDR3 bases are TGCGCCAGCAACGAACAAGGGGCTAGCGGGGATCCCCAGTACTTC. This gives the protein CASNEQGASGDPQYF.

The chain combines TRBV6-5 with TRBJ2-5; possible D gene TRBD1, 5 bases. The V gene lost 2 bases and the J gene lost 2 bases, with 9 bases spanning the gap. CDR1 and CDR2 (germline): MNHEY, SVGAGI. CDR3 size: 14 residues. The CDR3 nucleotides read TGTGCCAGCAGTTACACGGACAAACAAGAGACCCAGTACTTC. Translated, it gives CASSYTDKQETQYF.

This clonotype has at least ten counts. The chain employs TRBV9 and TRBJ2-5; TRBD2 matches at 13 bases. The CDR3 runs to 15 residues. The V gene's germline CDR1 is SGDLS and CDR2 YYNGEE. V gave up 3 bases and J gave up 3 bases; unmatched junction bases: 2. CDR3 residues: CASSAGTSGEETQYF. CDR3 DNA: TGTGCCAGCAGCGCCGGGACTAGCGGGGAAGAGACCCAGTACTTC.

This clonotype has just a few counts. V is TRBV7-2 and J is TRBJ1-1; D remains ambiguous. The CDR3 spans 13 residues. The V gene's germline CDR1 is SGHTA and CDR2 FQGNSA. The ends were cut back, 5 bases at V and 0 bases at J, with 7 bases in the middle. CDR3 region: CASSAQLNTEAFF. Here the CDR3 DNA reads TGTGCCAGCAGCGCACAGCTGAACACTGAAGCTTTCTTT.

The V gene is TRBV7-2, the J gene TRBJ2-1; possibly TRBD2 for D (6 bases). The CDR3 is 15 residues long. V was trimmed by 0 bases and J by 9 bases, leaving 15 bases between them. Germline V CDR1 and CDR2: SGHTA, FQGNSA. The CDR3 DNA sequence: TGTGCCAGCAGCTTAGCTGGCGGGGCCTTTCCTGAGCAGTTCTTC. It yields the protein CASSLAGGAFPEQFF.

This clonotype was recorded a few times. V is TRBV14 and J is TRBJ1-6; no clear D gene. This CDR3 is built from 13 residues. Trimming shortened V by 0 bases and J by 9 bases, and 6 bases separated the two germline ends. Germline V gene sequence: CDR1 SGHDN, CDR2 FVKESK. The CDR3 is CASSQDWGSPLHF. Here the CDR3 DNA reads TGTGCCAGCAGCCAAGATTGGGGTTCACCCCTCCACTTT.

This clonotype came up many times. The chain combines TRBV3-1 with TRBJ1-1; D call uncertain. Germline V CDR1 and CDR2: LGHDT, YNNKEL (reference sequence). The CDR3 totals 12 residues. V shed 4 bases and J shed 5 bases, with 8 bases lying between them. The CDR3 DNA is TGTGCCAGCAGCCTCTCGAGGACTGAAGCTTTCTTT. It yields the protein CASSLSRTEAFF. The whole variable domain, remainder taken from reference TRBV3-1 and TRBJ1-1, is DTAVSQTPKYLVTQMGNDKSIKCEQNLGHDTMYWYKQDSKKFLKIMFSYNNKELIINETVPNRFSPKSPDKAHLNLHINSLELGDSAVYFCASSLSRTEAFFGQGTRLTVV.

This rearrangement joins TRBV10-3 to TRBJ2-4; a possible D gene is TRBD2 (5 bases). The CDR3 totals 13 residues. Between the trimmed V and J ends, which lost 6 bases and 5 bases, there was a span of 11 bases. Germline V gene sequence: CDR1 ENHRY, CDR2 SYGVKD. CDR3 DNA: TGTGCCATCAGGGCGGGTAACCAAAACATTCAGTACTTC. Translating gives CAIRAGNQNIQYF.

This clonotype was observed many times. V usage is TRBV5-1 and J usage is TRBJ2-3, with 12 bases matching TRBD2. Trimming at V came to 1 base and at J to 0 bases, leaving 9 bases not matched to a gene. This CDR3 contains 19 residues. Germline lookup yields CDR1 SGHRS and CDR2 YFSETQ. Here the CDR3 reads CASSLPPGTSGFSTDTQYF. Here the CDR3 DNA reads TGCGCCAGCAGCTTGCCACCGGGGACTAGCGGGTTCAGCACAGATACGCAGTATTTT.

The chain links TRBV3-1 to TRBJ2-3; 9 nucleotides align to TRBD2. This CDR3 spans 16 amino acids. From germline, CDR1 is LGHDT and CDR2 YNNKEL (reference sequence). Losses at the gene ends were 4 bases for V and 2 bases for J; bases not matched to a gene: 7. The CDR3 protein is CASSLQRGDNTDTQYF. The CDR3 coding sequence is TGTGCCAGCAGCCTACAGCGGGGGGACAACACAGATACGCAGTATTTT.

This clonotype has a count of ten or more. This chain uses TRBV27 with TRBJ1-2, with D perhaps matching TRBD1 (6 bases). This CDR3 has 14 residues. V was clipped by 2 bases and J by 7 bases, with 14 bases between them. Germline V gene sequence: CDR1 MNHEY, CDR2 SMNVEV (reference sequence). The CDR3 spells CASSLVAGASGYTF. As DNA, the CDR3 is TGTGCCAGCAGTTTAGTCGCAGGGGCTAGTGGCTACACCTTC.

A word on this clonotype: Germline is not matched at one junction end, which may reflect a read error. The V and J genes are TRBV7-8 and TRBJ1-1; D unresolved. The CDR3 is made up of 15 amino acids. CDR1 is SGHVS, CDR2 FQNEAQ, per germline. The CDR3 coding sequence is TGTGCCAGCAGCTCGTGGGTTTCGGGAAACACTGAAGTTTTCTTT. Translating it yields CASSSWVSGNTEVFF. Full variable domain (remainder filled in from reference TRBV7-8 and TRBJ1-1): GAGVSQSPRYKVAKRGQDVALRCDPISGHVSLFWYQQALGQGPEFLTYFQNEAQLDKSGLPSDRFFAERPEGSVSTLKIQRTQQEDSAVYLCASSSWVSGNTEVFFGQGTRLTVV.